The rows below give T cell receptor beta chains drawn from one sample of a study of T cells expressing NK-cell markers. TCRdb reanalyzed the 5' RACE reads, giving one entry per CDR3 protein sequence and no DNA. The table for this sample gives approximately 420,000 distinct CDR3 sequences. Sequenced input: blood T cells: a sorted CD56 or NKG2C T cell subset, CD4+ or CD8+ T cells, or bulk PBMC T cells (not recorded which). Source of these receptors: a woman in her forties or fifties in good health. CDR3s include the opening cysteine and the closing phenylalanine or tryptophan.

J gene | V gene | CDR3 protein
TRBJ2-2 | TRBV15 | CATSREASTGELFF
TRBJ2-3 | TRBV7-9 | CASGGGPDTQYF
TRBJ2-1 | TRBV24-1 | CATRDGRNEQFF
TRBJ1-4 | TRBV5-1 | CASSPWTGDLEKLFF
TRBJ1-1 | TRBV3-1 | CASSPTQGGFTEAFF
TRBJ1-3 | TRBV20-1 | CSAPVPRRASGNTIYF
TRBJ2-3 | TRBV5-1 | CASSPLRWTDTQYF
TRBJ1-1 | TRBV27 | CASTSGGGAEYTEAFF
TRBJ1-3 | TRBV12-3/TRBV12-4 | CASSLIGYGNTIYF
TRBJ2-7 | TRBV10-1 | CASSEIGAEGEQYF
TRBJ2-1 | TRBV6-1 | CASFWGLAGGPRYNEQFF
TRBJ1-5 | TRBV12-3/TRBV12-4 | CASSPDRVSNQPQHF
TRBJ1-2 | TRBV12-3/TRBV12-4 | CASSLGQGVGDYGYTF
TRBJ2-1 | TRBV3-1 | CASSSTDLNIYNEQFF
TRBJ1-1 | TRBV5-1 | CASSSRTGADTEAFF